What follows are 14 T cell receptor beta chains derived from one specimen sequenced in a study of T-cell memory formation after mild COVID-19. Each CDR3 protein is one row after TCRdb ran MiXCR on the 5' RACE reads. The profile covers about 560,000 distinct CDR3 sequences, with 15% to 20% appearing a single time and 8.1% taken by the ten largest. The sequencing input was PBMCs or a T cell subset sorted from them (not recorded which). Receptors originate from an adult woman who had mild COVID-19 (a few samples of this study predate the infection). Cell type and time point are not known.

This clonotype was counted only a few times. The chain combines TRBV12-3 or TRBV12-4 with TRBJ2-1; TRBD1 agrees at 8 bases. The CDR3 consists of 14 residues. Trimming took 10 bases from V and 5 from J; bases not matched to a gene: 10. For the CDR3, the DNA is TGTGCCACCAATGGGGGGACAGGCCACAATGAGCAGTTCTTC. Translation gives CATNGGTGHNEQFF.

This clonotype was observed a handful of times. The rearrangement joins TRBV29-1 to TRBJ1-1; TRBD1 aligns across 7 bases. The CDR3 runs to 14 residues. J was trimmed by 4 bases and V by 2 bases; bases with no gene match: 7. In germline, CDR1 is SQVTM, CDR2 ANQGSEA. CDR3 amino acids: CSVEWPAGGTEAFF. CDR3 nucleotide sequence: TGCAGCGTTGAATGGCCGGCAGGGGGCACTGAAGCTTTCTTT. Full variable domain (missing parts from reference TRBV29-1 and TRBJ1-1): SAVISQKPSRDICQRGTSLTIQCQVDSQVTMMFWYRQQPGQSLTLIATANQGSEATYESGFVIDKFPISRPNLTFSTLTVSNMSPEDSSIYLCSVEWPAGGTEAFFGQGTRLTVV.

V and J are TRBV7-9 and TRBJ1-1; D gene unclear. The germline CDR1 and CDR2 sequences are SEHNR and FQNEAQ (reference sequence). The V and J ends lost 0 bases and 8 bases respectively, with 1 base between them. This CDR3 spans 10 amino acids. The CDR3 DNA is TGTGCCAGCAGCTTAGCCGAAGCTTTCTTT. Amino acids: CASSLAEAFF.

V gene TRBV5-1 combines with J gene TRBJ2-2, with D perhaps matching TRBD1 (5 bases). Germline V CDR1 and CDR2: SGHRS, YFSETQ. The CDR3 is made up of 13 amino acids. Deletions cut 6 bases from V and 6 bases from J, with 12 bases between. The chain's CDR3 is CASTPGWPGELFF. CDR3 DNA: TGCGCCAGCACACCAGGGTGGCCCGGGGAGCTGTTTTTT.

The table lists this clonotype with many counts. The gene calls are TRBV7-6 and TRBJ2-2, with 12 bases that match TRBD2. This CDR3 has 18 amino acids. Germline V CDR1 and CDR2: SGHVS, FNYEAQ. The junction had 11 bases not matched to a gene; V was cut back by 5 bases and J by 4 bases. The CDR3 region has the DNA TGTGCCAGCAGCGAACGAGGACTAGCGGGGAGGGCCACCGGGGAGCTGTTTTTT. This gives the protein CASSERGLAGRATGELFF.

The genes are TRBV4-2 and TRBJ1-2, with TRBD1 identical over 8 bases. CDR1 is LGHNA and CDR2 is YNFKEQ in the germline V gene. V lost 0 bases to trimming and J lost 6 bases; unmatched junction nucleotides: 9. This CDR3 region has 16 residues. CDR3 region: CASSQDSKETGDGYTF. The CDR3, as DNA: TGTGCCAGCAGCCAAGATAGTAAAGAGACAGGGGATGGCTACACCTTC.

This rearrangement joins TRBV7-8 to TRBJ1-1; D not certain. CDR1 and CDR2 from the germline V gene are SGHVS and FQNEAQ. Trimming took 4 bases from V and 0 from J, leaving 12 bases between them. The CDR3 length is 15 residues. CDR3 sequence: CASSSGSGLNTEAFF. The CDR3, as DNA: TGTGCCAGCAGCTCCGGGTCCGGTTTGAACACTGAAGCTTTCTTT.

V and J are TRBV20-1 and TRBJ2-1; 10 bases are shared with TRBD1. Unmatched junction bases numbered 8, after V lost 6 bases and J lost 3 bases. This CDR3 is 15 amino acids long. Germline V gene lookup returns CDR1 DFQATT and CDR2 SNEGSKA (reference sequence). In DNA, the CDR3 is TGCAGTGCCCTAACCGGGACAGGGGTCTACAATGAGCAGTTCTTC. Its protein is CSALTGTGVYNEQFF.

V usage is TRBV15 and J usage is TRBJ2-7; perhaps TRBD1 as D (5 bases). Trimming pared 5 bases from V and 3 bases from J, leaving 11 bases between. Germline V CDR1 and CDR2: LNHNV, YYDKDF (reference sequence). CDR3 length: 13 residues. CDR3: CATSSQGYYEQYF. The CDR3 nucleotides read TGTGCCACCAGCTCTCAGGGATACTACGAGCAGTACTTC.

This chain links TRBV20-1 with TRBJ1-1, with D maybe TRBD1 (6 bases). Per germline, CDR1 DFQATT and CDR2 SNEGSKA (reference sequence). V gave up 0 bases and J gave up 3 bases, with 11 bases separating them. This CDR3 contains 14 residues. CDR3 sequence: CSARDLGQHTEAFF. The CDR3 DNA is TGCAGTGCTAGAGATCTAGGACAGCACACTGAAGCTTTCTTT.

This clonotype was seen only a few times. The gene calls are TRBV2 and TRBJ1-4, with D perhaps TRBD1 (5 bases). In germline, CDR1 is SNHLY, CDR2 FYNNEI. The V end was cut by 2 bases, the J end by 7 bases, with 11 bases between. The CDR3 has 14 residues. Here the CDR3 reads CASSEIQGGEKLFF. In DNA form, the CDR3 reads TGTGCCAGCAGTGAAATCCAGGGTGGTGAAAAACTGTTTTTT.

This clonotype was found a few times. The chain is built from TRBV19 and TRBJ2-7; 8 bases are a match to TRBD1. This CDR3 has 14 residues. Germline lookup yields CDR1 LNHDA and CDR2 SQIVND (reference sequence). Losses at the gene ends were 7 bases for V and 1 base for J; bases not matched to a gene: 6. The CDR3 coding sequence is TGTGCCAGTAACCCGAGACAGGGGTCCTACGAGCAGTACTTC. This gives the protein CASNPRQGSYEQYF.

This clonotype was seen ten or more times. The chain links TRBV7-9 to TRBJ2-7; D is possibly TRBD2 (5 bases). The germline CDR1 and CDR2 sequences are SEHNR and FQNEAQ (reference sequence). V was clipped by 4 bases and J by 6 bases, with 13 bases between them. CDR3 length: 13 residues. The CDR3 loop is CASSSPLGAEQYF. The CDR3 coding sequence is TGTGCCAGCAGCTCCCCACTGGGAGCCGAGCAGTACTTC. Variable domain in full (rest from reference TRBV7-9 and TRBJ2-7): DTGVSQNPRHKITKRGQNVTFRCDPISEHNRLYWYRQTLGQGPEFLTYFQNEAQLEKSRLLSDRFSAERPKGSFSTLEIQRTEQGDSAMYLCASSSPLGAEQYFGPGTRLTVT.

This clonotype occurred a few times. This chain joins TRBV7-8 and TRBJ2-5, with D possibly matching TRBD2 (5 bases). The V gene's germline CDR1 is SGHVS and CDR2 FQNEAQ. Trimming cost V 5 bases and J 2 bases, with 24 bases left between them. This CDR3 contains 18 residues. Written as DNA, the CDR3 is TGTGCCAGCAGCCCCTTGCGGGCCACTTATCCCCAACAAGAGACCCAGTACTTC. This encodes CASSPLRATYPQQETQYF.